These 23 T cell receptor beta chains came from one sample sequenced in a study of blood T cell repertoires in COVID-19. Sequencing was performed with immunoSEQ multiplex PCR; in TCRdb, only in-frame clones are kept and a portion is missing. The sample records roughly 250,000 clones, roughly 90% being singletons. Sequencing was done on a sample of peripheral blood. These receptors came from a woman under 40 with COVID-19, enrolled during active disease.

This clone was seen a handful of times. This chain links TRBV4-1 with TRBJ2-7; no clear D gene. Trimming removed 3 bases from V and 0 bases from J, with 12 bases in between. Looked up from germline, CDR1 is MGHRA and CDR2 is YSYEKL. The CDR3 totals 15 residues. CDR3 coding DNA: TGCGCCAGCAGCCATGGTCGGGTCTTCTCCTACGAGCAGTACTTC. It encodes CASSHGRVFSYEQYF.

This clone was observed a single time. The gene calls are TRBV19 and TRBJ2-1; 12 bases align to TRBD1. Germline V gene lookup returns CDR1 LNHDA and CDR2 SQIVND (reference sequence). J was trimmed by 1 base and V by 6 bases; bases with no gene match: 13. The CDR3 consists of 19 residues. CDR3 in DNA: TGTGCCAGTAGCACTCCGGGACAGGGGGCGATTAGGTCCTACAATGAGCAGTTCTTC. Translated: CASSTPGQGAIRSYNEQFF.

This clone was recorded a few times. The gene calls are TRBV19 and TRBJ2-6, with a weak D call TRBD1 (6 bases). Trimming shortened V by 8 bases and J by 2 bases, and 13 bases separated the two germline ends. Germline CDR1 LNHDA, CDR2 SQIVND (reference sequence). This CDR3 contains 15 residues. This CDR3 reads CASSDKGAGANVLTF. In DNA form, the CDR3 reads TGTGCCAGTTCGGACAAGGGGGCTGGGGCCAACGTCCTGACTTTC.

The genes are TRBV7-9 and TRBJ2-7, with D perhaps matching TRBD1 (6 bases). This CDR3 contains 15 residues. Germline CDR1 is SEHNR and CDR2 is FQNEAQ (reference sequence). V shed 4 bases and J shed 5 bases, with 18 bases lying between them. CDR3 residues: CASSSLRGTMNEQYF. CDR3 DNA sequence: TGTGCCAGCAGCTCTCTCAGGGGCACCATGAACGAGCAGTACTTC.

The chain employs TRBV5-6 and TRBJ2-7; TRBD1 aligns across 7 bases. The germline CDR1 and CDR2 sequences are SGHDT and YYEEEE. J gave up 3 bases and V 1 base, and 4 bases lay outside the gene matches. The CDR3 sequence is 14 residues long. CDR3 bases: TGTGCCAGCAGCTTGACGGGACAGAGCTACGAGCAGTACTTC. It encodes CASSLTGQSYEQYF. The full variable domain, its missing parts supplied by reference TRBV5-6 and TRBJ2-7, is DAGVTQSPTHLIKTRGQQVTLRCSPKSGHDTVSWYQQALGQGPQFIFQYYEEEERQRGNFPDRFSGHQFPNYSSELNVNALLLGDSALYLCASSLTGQSYEQYFGPGTRLTVT.

The chain joins TRBV6-1 to TRBJ2-7; perhaps TRBD2 as D (5 bases). V was pared by 3 bases and J by 4 bases, with 19 bases between. Germline V CDR1 and CDR2: MNHNS, SASEGT. This CDR3 is built from 16 residues. CDR3 region: CASSEEEQLGRYEQYF. As DNA, the CDR3 is TGTGCCAGCAGTGAGGAAGAACAACTAGGCCGATACGAGCAGTACTTC.

Concerning this clone: This sample includes further DNA sequences coding for the same CDR3. The V and J genes are TRBV3-1 (or the pseudogene TRBV3-2) and TRBJ2-7; D gene unclear. V was cut by 2 bases and J by 3 bases, with 2 bases left in between. Germline V gene lookup returns CDR1 LGHDT and CDR2 YNNKEL (reference sequence). The CDR3 consists of 11 residues. The CDR3 sequence: CASSQLYEQYF. The CDR3 DNA is TGTGCCAGCAGCCAACTCTACGAGCAGTACTTC.

This chain links TRBV19 with TRBJ1-5, with a tentative D call TRBD1 (6 bases). Germline-derived CDR1 and CDR2 are LNHDA and SQIVND (reference sequence). The CDR3 totals 13 residues. Trimming cost V 7 bases and J 8 bases, with 15 bases left between them. In DNA, the CDR3 is TGTGCCAGTATTCCCAGGGGAAGCAAGCCCCAGCATTTT. As protein: CASIPRGSKPQHF.

This rearrangement joins TRBV24-1 to TRBJ2-5; D unresolved. CDR1 KGHDR and CDR2 SFDVKD come from the germline V gene. This CDR3 region has 15 residues. The V end was cut by 6 bases, the J end by 4 bases, with 17 bases between. CDR3 bases: TGTGCCACCAGTACGACGGCGGCAGCCGGAGAGACCCAGTACTTC. Encoded protein: CATSTTAAAGETQYF.

This clone turned up a few times. The V call is TRBV4-2, the J call TRBJ2-1; D perhaps matches TRBD2 (6 bases). The CDR3 length is 15 residues. The ends were cut back, 0 bases at V and 7 bases at J, with 13 bases in the middle. Per germline, CDR1 LGHNA and CDR2 YNFKEQ. The DNA of the CDR3 is TGTGCCAGCAGCCAAGATATGGGACGGGGGAATGAGCAGTTCTTC. Translation gives CASSQDMGRGNEQFF.

The chain links TRBV19 to TRBJ1-5; D is uncertain. The germline V gene encodes CDR1 LNHDA and CDR2 SQIVND (reference sequence). V was clipped by 4 bases and J by 15 bases, with 19 bases between them. The CDR3 is made up of 13 amino acids. The CDR3 loop is CASSTLLEKVPHF. CDR3 bases: TGTGCCAGTAGTACGCTCCTGGAGAAGGTACCGCATTTT.

The chain has TRBV11-2 and TRBJ1-5, with unresolved D. V was cut by 1 base and J by 5 bases, with 9 bases left in between. Germline V gives CDR1 SGHAT, CDR2 FQNNGV. The CDR3 sequence is 14 residues long. The DNA of the CDR3 is TGTGCCAGCAGCTTAGCGGGGAAGTATCAGCCCCAGCATTTT. Its translation: CASSLAGKYQPQHF.

The rearrangement uses TRBV12-2 and TRBJ1-1; TRBD1 is the table's D call, not checked against the DNA. TRBV12-2 is designated a pseudogene. There are 17 residues in the CDR3. The CDR3 loop reads CASRLASRTDSNPEAFF. The CDR3 nucleotides read TGTGCAAGTCGCTTAGCCTCTCGGACAGATTCGAATCCTGAAGCTTTCTTT.

V gene TRBV7-9 combines with J gene TRBJ1-3; TRBD1 matches 9 bases. The CDR3 is 16 amino acids. The V gene's germline CDR1 is SEHNR and CDR2 FQNEAQ (reference sequence). V shed 2 bases, J shed 8 bases, and the junction held 10 bases outside the gene matches. As DNA, the CDR3 is TGTGCCAGCAGCTTATCGGAGTCGGGACAGGGACACACCATATATTTT. It yields the protein CASSLSESGQGHTIYF.

The chain uses TRBV6-5 and TRBJ1-5, with D tentatively TRBD1 (5 bases). There are 15 residues in the CDR3. Trimming took 8 bases from V and 0 from J, leaving 14 bases between them. The germline V gene encodes CDR1 MNHEY and CDR2 SVGAGI. The CDR3 sequence: CASGDSLYSNQPQHF. The CDR3 DNA reads as TGTGCCAGCGGAGACAGCCTCTATAGCAATCAGCCCCAGCATTTT.

The chain uses TRBV7-9 and TRBJ2-7, with 9 positions matching TRBD1. The CDR3 runs 15 residues. The germline V gene has CDR1 SEHNR and CDR2 FQNEAQ (reference sequence). V dropped 4 bases and J dropped 3; count of bases not matched to a gene: 7. The CDR3 sequence: CASSSKDRGVYEQYF. DNA of the CDR3: TGTGCCAGCAGCTCCAAGGACAGGGGAGTCTACGAGCAGTACTTC.

As regards this clone: In the same sample, other DNA sequences code for this CDR3. J is TRBJ1-1 and V is TRBV27, with D hard to call. The CDR3 runs 11 residues. CDR1 and CDR2 from the germline V gene are MNHEY and SMNVEV (reference sequence). V lost 3 bases to trimming and J lost 6 bases, with 5 bases between them. CDR3 in DNA: TGTGCCAGCAGTTTCGGGGCTGAAGCTTTCTTT. Its protein product is CASSFGAEAFF.

The chain links TRBV19 to TRBJ2-2; no firm D call. Germline V lookup: CDR1 LNHDA, CDR2 SQIVND (reference sequence). The CDR3 length is 16 residues. V was pared by 7 bases and J by 5 bases, with 20 bases between. CDR3 sequence: CASTFDSVRNTGELFF. In nucleotides, the CDR3 is TGTGCCAGTACCTTCGATTCGGTCAGGAATACCGGGGAGCTGTTTTTT.

The genes are TRBV6-5 and TRBJ2-1; 10 nucleotides match TRBD2. Trimming cost V 6 bases and J 6 bases; bases outside gene matches: 8. CDR1 is MNHEY, CDR2 SVGAGI, per germline. The CDR3 runs to 15 residues. The CDR3 region has the DNA TGTGCCAGCAGCCAGATTAGCGGGGGGTTCAATGAGCAGTTCTTC. This translates into CASSQISGGFNEQFF.

V is TRBV18 and J is TRBJ1-1; possible D gene TRBD1, 5 bases. The CDR3 totals 16 residues. The germline V gene encodes CDR1 KGHSH and CDR2 LQKENI. The germline V and J ends were trimmed by 0 bases and 3 bases, with 14 bases remaining between them. CDR3: CASSPPKGLTDTEAFF. The CDR3 DNA reads TGTGCCAGCTCACCACCAAAGGGGTTGACGGACACTGAAGCTTTCTTT.

The V call is TRBV7-7, the J call TRBJ2-3, with D possibly matching TRBD1 (5 bases). CDR3 length equals 15 residues. Trimming removed 3 bases from V and 6 bases from J, with 16 bases in between. The germline CDR1 and CDR2 sequences are SSHAT and FNYEAQ (reference sequence). CDR3 sequence: CASSLVGHQGDTQYF. For the CDR3, the DNA is TGTGCCAGCAGCTTGGTCGGACACCAAGGGGATACGCAGTATTTT.

The V call is TRBV28, the J call TRBJ1-6; 8 bases are shared with TRBD1. Germline assignment: CDR1 MDHEN and CDR2 SYDVKM. CDR3 size: 16 residues. After removal of 6 bases from V and 4 bases from J, the junction contained 8 bases not matched to a gene. The CDR3 DNA sequence: TGTGCCAGCAGCCCTTGGACAGGGCTTTATAATTCACCCCTCCACTTT. Encoded protein: CASSPWTGLYNSPLHF.

The V and J genes are TRBV27 and TRBJ1-1; D gene uncertain. The CDR3 runs 14 residues. The V gene's germline CDR1 is MNHEY and CDR2 SMNVEV (reference sequence). The V end was cut by 3 bases, the J end by 4 bases, with 12 bases between. CDR3 loop: CASSLSRYGTEAFF. CDR3 DNA: TGTGCCAGCAGTTTGAGCCGTTACGGCACTGAAGCTTTCTTT.